The 19 T cell receptor beta chains presented below share a single source sample, sequenced in a study of blood T cell repertoires in COVID-19. The assay was immunoSEQ multiplex PCR, and TCRdb's table has in-frame clones only and misses some. The table has roughly 220,000 clones, 75% to 85% seen once; the top ten hold approximately 4.6%. The sample was PBMCs or T cells enriched from blood (not recorded which). These receptors came from a man aged 25-40 years with acute COVID-19.

V usage is TRBV24-1 and J usage is TRBJ2-1; D might be TRBD2 (7 bases). CDR1 and CDR2 (germline): KGHDR, SFDVKD. This CDR3 comprises 14 residues. V lost 9 bases to trimming and J lost 8 bases, with 19 bases between them. The DNA for the CDR3 is TGTGCCACCGCGCCTGGAGGGGGAGGGCATGAGCAGTTCTTC. It encodes CATAPGGGGHEQFF.

This clone was detected only a few times. The chain employs TRBV4-2 and TRBJ2-2; D possibly corresponds to TRBD1 (5 bases). Germline CDR1 LGHNA, CDR2 YNFKEQ. The V gene lost 5 bases and the J gene lost 0 bases, with 10 bases spanning the gap. The length of the CDR3 is 15 residues. CDR3 sequence (DNA): TGTGCCAGCAGCACGGACACTACGAACACCGGGGAGCTGTTTTTT. The encoded protein is CASSTDTTNTGELFF.

With regard to this clone: Other DNA sequences in this sample translate to the same CDR3. The chain links TRBV27 to TRBJ2-5; a possible D gene is TRBD1 (6 bases). The CDR3 has 13 amino acids. Germline V gene lookup returns CDR1 MNHEY and CDR2 SMNVEV (reference sequence). The germline V and J ends were trimmed by 4 bases and 4 bases, with 10 bases remaining between them. The chain's CDR3 is CASSSGVAETQYF. CDR3 DNA sequence: TGTGCCAGCAGTTCAGGGGTAGCAGAGACCCAGTACTTC.

This clone turned up a few times. This chain uses TRBV12-3 or TRBV12-4 with TRBJ1-1; a weak D match, TRBD1 (5 bases). V lost 5 bases and J lost 4, with 8 bases in between. The CDR3 has 12 amino acids. The CDR3 sequence: CASSKGRTEAFF. The CDR3 nucleotides are TGTGCCAGCAGTAAGGGGCGCACTGAAGCTTTCTTT.

The V and J genes are TRBV6-5 and TRBJ1-2, with a tentative D call TRBD1 (5 bases). Germline CDR1 is MNHEY and CDR2 is SVGAGI. Trimming pared 2 bases from V and 7 bases from J, leaving 14 bases between. The CDR3 is made up of 14 amino acids. CDR3 region: CASSYGAGKSGYTF. The CDR3 bases are TGTGCCAGCAGTTACGGGGCAGGGAAGTCTGGCTACACCTTC.

This chain connects TRBV6-1 to TRBJ1-6; D gene unclear. V was shortened by 3 bases and J by 0 bases, with 15 bases between the two germline ends. Germline values: CDR1 MNHNS, CDR2 SASEGT. The length of the CDR3 is 18 residues. CDR3 loop: CASSDHLAGSSYNSPLHF. The DNA for the CDR3 is TGTGCCAGCAGTGATCACCTTGCGGGTAGCTCCTATAATTCACCCCTCCACTTT.

The chain combines TRBV6-5 with TRBJ1-2; perhaps TRBD1 as D (5 bases). V lost 11 bases and J lost 2, with 15 bases in between. The germline CDR1 and CDR2 sequences are MNHEY and SVGAGI. The CDR3 runs 13 residues. CDR3 coding DNA: TGTGCCGTCCGGGGGGGAGGGAACTATGGCTACACCTTC. This encodes CAVRGGGNYGYTF.

The chain joins TRBV7-6 to TRBJ1-5, with TRBD1 matching over 11 bases. V shed 4 bases, J shed 5 bases, and the junction held 4 bases outside the gene matches. CDR3 size: 15 residues. CDR1 and CDR2 (germline): SGHVS, FNYEAQ. The CDR3, as DNA: TGTGCCAGCAGCTCAGGGACAGGGGGATATCAGCCCCAGCATTTT. It specifies CASSSGTGGYQPQHF.

The rearrangement links TRBV5-1 to TRBJ1-1, with D hard to call. Germline V gene lookup returns CDR1 SGHRS and CDR2 YFSETQ. The V end was cut by 0 bases, the J end by 1 base, with 10 bases between. This CDR3 is 15 amino acids long. The CDR3 loop is CASSLEGRRNTEAFF. The CDR3 nucleotides read TGCGCCAGCAGCTTGGAAGGCCGGAGGAACACTGAAGCTTTCTTT.

This rearrangement joins TRBV9 to TRBJ2-1, with 10 bases aligning to TRBD1. Trimming cost V 3 bases and J 2 bases; bases outside gene matches: 5. The germline V gene encodes CDR1 SGDLS and CDR2 YYNGEE. The CDR3 has 16 amino acids. The CDR3 DNA reads as TGTGCCAGCAGCGCGCGAGGGACAGGGGCCTACAATGAGCAGTTCTTC. Its protein is CASSARGTGAYNEQFF.

The chain has TRBV28 and TRBJ1-5; 8 bases line up with TRBD1. The germline V gene has CDR1 MDHEN and CDR2 SYDVKM. V lost 6 bases to trimming and J lost 4 bases; unmatched junction nucleotides: 8. The CDR3 runs to 15 residues. CDR3 in amino acids: CASRLRTGKNQPQHF. The CDR3 DNA reads as TGTGCCAGCAGGCTAAGGACAGGGAAAAATCAGCCCCAGCATTTT.

The genes are TRBV28 and TRBJ1-2; no reliable D call. V was clipped by 8 bases and J by 6 bases, with 13 bases between them. This CDR3 spans 12 amino acids. Per the germline V gene, CDR1 is MDHEN and CDR2 is SYDVKM. For the CDR3, the DNA is TGTGCCAGCGCCACGTTGGCAGATGGCTACACCTTC. Its translation is CASATLADGYTF.

The chain couples TRBV9 to TRBJ1-3; maybe TRBD1 (5 bases). This CDR3 has 16 residues. Germline CDR1 is SGDLS and CDR2 is YYNGEE. The V end lost 4 bases, the J end lost 3 bases, and 17 bases lay between the germline ends. The CDR3 spells CASSPGGGLSGNTIYF. In DNA form, the CDR3 reads TGTGCCAGCAGCCCCGGGGGGGGTTTAAGTGGAAACACCATATATTTT.

The chain couples TRBV29-1 to TRBJ1-2; D is perhaps TRBD1 (5 bases). The CDR3 runs to 11 residues. Trimming stripped 4 bases from V and 6 bases from J, with 9 bases between. The germline V gene encodes CDR1 SQVTM and CDR2 ANQGSEA. CDR3 nucleotide sequence: TGCAGCGTTGTGGGAGGGGATGGCTACACCTTC. Amino acids: CSVVGGDGYTF. Filled out from reference TRBV29-1 and TRBJ1-2, the complete variable domain reads SAVISQKPSRDICQRGTSLTIQCQVDSQVTMMFWYRQQPGQSLTLIATANQGSEATYESGFVIDKFPISRPNLTFSTLTVSNMSPEDSSIYLCSVVGGDGYTFGSGTRLTVV.

This sequence joins TRBV28 and TRBJ1-2; D is perhaps TRBD1 (5 bases). Trimming removed 2 bases at V and 0 bases at J, with 10 bases between. CDR1 is MDHEN and CDR2 is SYDVKM in the germline V gene. The CDR3 has 15 residues. The CDR3 DNA sequence: TGTGCCAGCAGTTTAACGGGGGAAGCTAACTATGGCTACACCTTC. It yields the protein CASSLTGEANYGYTF.

This clone was counted between two and nine times. This chain joins TRBV12-5 and TRBJ1-1; 7 bases align to TRBD1. The CDR3 totals 17 residues. V lost 0 bases and J lost 1; bases outside the gene matches: 8. Germline CDR1 LGHNT, CDR2 FRNRAP. The chain's CDR3 is CASGLVSLRQGNTEAFF. The CDR3 DNA sequence: TGTGCTAGTGGTTTGGTAAGTTTAAGACAGGGGAACACTGAAGCTTTCTTT.

V usage is TRBV29-1 and J usage is TRBJ2-3; 9 bases are shared with TRBD2. The V segment lost 2 bases and the J segment 2 bases; nucleotides outside the gene matches: 5. CDR1 and CDR2 (germline): SQVTM, ANQGSEA. This CDR3 has 15 amino acids. The CDR3 reads CSVESSGGFTDTQYF. The CDR3 nucleotides read TGCAGCGTTGAAAGTAGCGGGGGTTTCACAGATACGCAGTATTTT.

The CDR3 region is CASSVEGSDRPLGGYTF. CDR3 nucleotides: TGTGCCAGCAGCGTAGAGGGGTCCGACAGACCTTTGGGAGGCTACACCTTC. The V gene is TRBV9, the J gene TRBJ1-2, with D perhaps TRBD1 (5 bases). Germline loops: CDR1 SGDLS, CDR2 YYNGEE. Trimming shortened V by 0 bases and J by 8 bases, and 23 bases separated the two germline ends. This CDR3 has 17 amino acids.

The chain uses TRBV30 and TRBJ1-1; 7 positions match TRBD1. Germline CDR1 GTSNPN, CDR2 SVGIG (reference sequence). The trim removed 0 bases at V and 10 bases at J, leaving 14 bases unmatched. This CDR3 has 15 residues. CDR3 bases: TGTGCCTGGAGTGTACTGGAGGGGGCGATGGGTGGAGCTTTCTTT. Its protein is CAWSVLEGAMGGAFF.